A single sample is the source of the 22 T cell receptor beta chains below, sequenced in a study of T-cell memory formation after mild COVID-19. Each CDR3 protein gets one entry after TCRdb re-called the 5' RACE reads with MiXCR. The sample has approximately 300,000 distinct CDR3 sequences, around 15% seen once. Sequencing was performed on PBMCs or a T cell subset sorted from them (not recorded which). These receptors originate from a young man who had mild COVID-19 (a few samples of this study predate the infection). Cell type and time point are not known.

The chain uses TRBV4-1 and TRBJ2-3; D possibly corresponds to TRBD1 (6 bases). Trimming cost V 6 bases and J 1 base, with 14 bases left between them. The CDR3 is made up of 15 amino acids. Looked up from germline, CDR1 is MGHRA and CDR2 is YSYEKL. Here the CDR3 DNA reads TGCGCCAGCAGGGTCACAGGGAGTCGCACAGATACGCAGTATTTT. This translates into CASRVTGSRTDTQYF.

The chain carries TRBV4-1 and TRBJ1-2; 7 positions match TRBD1. V dropped 3 bases and J dropped 3; count of bases not matched to a gene: 10. CDR1 is MGHRA, CDR2 YSYEKL, per germline. The CDR3 covers 16 residues. The CDR3 DNA follows: TGCGCCAGCAGCCATCTCCCGGGACAGAAGGACTATGGCTACACCTTC. As protein: CASSHLPGQKDYGYTF.

This clonotype has just a few counts. The genes are TRBV9 and TRBJ1-2, with D uncertain. Germline CDR1 and CDR2: SGDLS and YYNGEE. This CDR3 spans 12 amino acids. V was trimmed by 0 bases and J by 7 bases, leaving 7 bases between them. CDR3 DNA sequence: TGTGCCAGCAGCGTAGGAGGATCTGGCTACACCTTC. Translated: CASSVGGSGYTF. The whole variable domain, remainder taken from reference TRBV9 and TRBJ1-2, is DSGVTQTPKHLITATGQRVTLRCSPRSGDLSVYWYQQSLDQGLQFLIQYYNGEERAKGNILERFSAQQFPDLHSELNLSSLELGDSALYFCASSVGGSGYTFGSGTRLTVV.

There are many counts of this clonotype. A much larger clone is a single base away; this may be a read error. The CDR3 coding sequence is TGTGCCAGCAGCTTATACGCAGATACGCAGTATTTT. Protein product: CASSLYADTQYF. The chain carries TRBV7-2 and TRBJ2-3; the D is unclear. Between the trimmed V and J ends, which lost 2 bases and 4 bases, there was a span of 4 bases. CDR1 is SGHTA and CDR2 is FQGNSA in the germline V gene. CDR3 length: 12 residues.

V gene TRBV9 combines with J gene TRBJ1-2; D not resolved. V was cut by 3 bases and J by 0 bases, with 12 bases left in between. Germline assignment: CDR1 SGDLS and CDR2 YYNGEE. CDR3 length: 15 amino acids. Written as DNA, the CDR3 is TGTGCCAGCAGCGCCGAGGACCCAGCTAACTATGGCTACACCTTC. Its translation is CASSAEDPANYGYTF. Complete variable domain (other parts from reference TRBV9 and TRBJ1-2): DSGVTQTPKHLITATGQRVTLRCSPRSGDLSVYWYQQSLDQGLQFLIQYYNGEERAKGNILERFSAQQFPDLHSELNLSSLELGDSALYFCASSAEDPANYGYTFGSGTRLTVV.

The chain has TRBV9 and TRBJ1-3, with D possibly being TRBD1 (5 bases). Per the germline V gene, CDR1 is SGDLS and CDR2 is YYNGEE. The CDR3 spans 16 residues. V dropped 0 bases and J dropped 2 bases, with 12 bases sitting between them. The CDR3 region is CASSVAGIAPGNTIYF. In DNA, the CDR3 is TGTGCCAGCAGCGTAGCAGGGATAGCGCCTGGAAACACCATATATTTT. Variable domain in full (rest from reference TRBV9 and TRBJ1-3): DSGVTQTPKHLITATGQRVTLRCSPRSGDLSVYWYQQSLDQGLQFLIQYYNGEERAKGNILERFSAQQFPDLHSELNLSSLELGDSALYFCASSVAGIAPGNTIYFGEGSWLTVV.

There are many counts of this clonotype. The chain couples TRBV7-3 to TRBJ2-1; 8 bases are shared with TRBD2. CDR1 and CDR2 from the germline V gene are SGHTA and FQGTGA. This CDR3 is 15 amino acids long. V shed 5 bases, J shed 4 bases, and the junction held 7 bases outside the gene matches. Here the CDR3 DNA reads TGTGCCAGCAGCCCCAACGGGGGGGGGTACAATGAGCAGTTCTTC. This sequence encodes CASSPNGGGYNEQFF.

This clonotype was detected a few times. The chain joins TRBV7-2 to TRBJ2-3; D unresolved. Per the germline V gene, CDR1 is SGHTA and CDR2 is FQGNSA. V lost 5 bases and J lost 6, with 18 bases in between. This CDR3 has 15 amino acids. The CDR3: CASSPFGGRADTQYF. The CDR3 bases are TGTGCCAGCAGCCCTTTCGGCGGTAGAGCGGATACGCAGTATTTT.

This clonotype has at least ten counts. This chain connects TRBV11-2 to TRBJ2-3; 7 bases match TRBD1. Trimming removed 5 bases from V and 5 bases from J; junction bases left unmatched: 7. The germline V gene has CDR1 SGHAT and CDR2 FQNNGV. The CDR3 extends over 14 amino acids. DNA for the CDR3: TGTGCCAGCAGCCTCGACAGGGAACTAGATACGCAGTATTTT. This gives the protein CASSLDRELDTQYF.

At least ten counts were recorded for this clonotype. In DNA form, the CDR3 reads TGTGCCAGCAGCTCTGACAGCTCCTACGAGCAGTACTTC. It translates to CASSSDSSYEQYF. The chain carries TRBV5-6 and TRBJ2-7, with a tentative D call TRBD1 (5 bases). Trimming stripped 3 bases from V and 0 bases from J, with 7 bases between. The CDR3 has 13 residues. Germline CDR1 is SGHDT and CDR2 is YYEEEE. Together with reference TRBV5-6 and TRBJ2-7, the CDR3 gives the full variable domain: DAGVTQSPTHLIKTRGQQVTLRCSPKSGHDTVSWYQQALGQGPQFIFQYYEEEERQRGNFPDRFSGHQFPNYSSELNVNALLLGDSALYLCASSSDSSYEQYFGPGTRLTVT.

This clonotype was seen only a few times. The CDR3 sequence is CASIGGGNEKLFF. The CDR3 DNA reads as TGTGCCAGCATCGGCGGTGGAAATGAAAAACTGTTTTTT. The chain recombines TRBV28 with TRBJ1-4; the D is unclear. CDR1 and CDR2 from the germline V gene are MDHEN and SYDVKM. This CDR3 region has 13 residues. V lost 7 bases and J lost 5, with 11 bases in between.

This clonotype was seen only a few times. The chain combines TRBV4-2 with TRBJ1-3; D is perhaps TRBD1 (5 bases). In germline, CDR1 is LGHNA, CDR2 YNFKEQ. This CDR3 is built from 17 residues. With 0 bases removed from V and 2 bases from J, the gap between germline ends came to 14 bases. The CDR3: CASSQDQSAGTGNTIYF. In DNA, the CDR3 is TGTGCCAGCAGCCAAGATCAAAGCGCAGGGACTGGAAACACCATATATTTT.

This chain uses TRBV6-1 with TRBJ2-1, with TRBD2 as a possible D gene (7 bases). Deletions cut 4 bases from V and 6 bases from J, with 13 bases between. The CDR3 has 14 amino acids. CDR1 and CDR2 (germline): MNHNS, SASEGT. CDR3 DNA: TGTGCCAGCAGTGCTCTGGGAGGGGGCAATGAGCAGTTCTTC. Translated, it gives CASSALGGGNEQFF.

This clonotype was seen more than once but under ten times. The rearrangement uses TRBV28 and TRBJ2-3; a possible D gene is TRBD1 (6 bases). The CDR3 runs to 14 residues. Trimming removed 6 bases from V and 4 bases from J, with 14 bases in between. The germline gives CDR1 MDHEN, CDR2 SYDVKM. The CDR3 DNA follows: TGTGCCAGCAGCATCGACAGGAATTCAGATACGCAGTATTTT. The encoded protein is CASSIDRNSDTQYF.

This rearrangement joins TRBV7-6 to TRBJ2-3; 8 bases agree with TRBD2. The V segment lost 5 bases and the J segment 2 bases; nucleotides outside the gene matches: 15. The CDR3 extends over 18 amino acids. Germline CDR1 SGHVS, CDR2 FNYEAQ. The CDR3 loop reads CASSPRLSAGGSTDTQYF. The CDR3 DNA reads TGTGCCAGCAGCCCGCGATTATCCGCGGGGGGTTCCACAGATACGCAGTATTTT.

In this sample, this clonotype turned up a few times. This rearrangement joins TRBV7-2 to TRBJ1-4; D is uncertain. This CDR3 is built from 16 residues. V was pared by 1 base and J by 0 bases, with 9 bases between. Germline loops: CDR1 SGHTA, CDR2 FQGNSA. CDR3 amino acids: CASSLVRTATNEKLFF. The CDR3, as DNA: TGTGCCAGCAGCTTAGTCCGGACGGCAACTAATGAAAAACTGTTTTTT.

The gene calls are TRBV7-2 and TRBJ1-1; D possibly corresponds to TRBD1 (6 bases). Germline CDR1 and CDR2: SGHTA and FQGNSA. V was cut by 7 bases and J by 4 bases, with 16 bases left in between. The CDR3 sequence is 14 residues long. The CDR3 loop is CASNNREGGTEAFF. Here the CDR3 DNA reads TGTGCCAGCAATAACAGGGAAGGCGGCACTGAAGCTTTCTTT.

This rearrangement joins TRBV6-2 or TRBV6-3 to TRBJ2-1, with D possibly being TRBD2 (5 bases). V gave up 4 bases and J gave up 4 bases, with 14 bases separating them. CDR3 length equals 15 residues. Germline V CDR1 and CDR2: MNHEY, SVGEGT. The CDR3 region is CASSSSSWKYNEQFF. The DNA for the CDR3 is TGTGCCAGCAGTTCCTCTAGCTGGAAATACAATGAGCAGTTCTTC.

This clonotype was found a few times. The chain employs TRBV5-1 and TRBJ2-7; D could derive from TRBD1 or TRBD2 (5 bases each). The CDR3 runs to 15 residues. Per germline, CDR1 SGHRS and CDR2 YFSETQ. The germline V and J ends were trimmed by 3 bases and 4 bases, with 17 bases remaining between them. The CDR3 DNA is TGCGCCAGCAGCTGGGGGAGAACAGAAGGTTACGAGCAGTACTTC. This codes for CASSWGRTEGYEQYF.

In its sample, this clonotype was seen a few times. The chain carries TRBV6-2 or TRBV6-3 and TRBJ2-7; D is unresolved. V lost 7 bases and J 2 bases, leaving 24 bases between the germline ends. The CDR3 is made up of 17 amino acids. From germline, CDR1 is MNHEY and CDR2 SVGEGT. In DNA form, the CDR3 reads TGTGCCAGCAACCAGGACCTCGCACCTCTCGTAACCTACGAGCAGTACTTC. Protein product: CASNQDLAPLVTYEQYF.

This clonotype was seen a few times. This rearrangement joins TRBV7-2 to TRBJ1-1; no clear D gene. The CDR3 has 14 residues. V was pared by 3 bases and J by 3 bases, with 11 bases between. Germline-derived CDR1 and CDR2 are SGHTA and FQGNSA. The CDR3 loop is CASSFGPVDTEAFF. CDR3 in DNA: TGTGCCAGCAGCTTCGGCCCCGTGGACACTGAAGCTTTCTTT.

J is TRBJ2-5 and V is TRBV7-7, with 8 positions matching TRBD2. V shed 1 base and J 3 bases; nucleotides not matched to a gene: 7. This CDR3 is 16 amino acids long. Per germline, CDR1 SSHAT and CDR2 FNYEAQ (reference sequence). The CDR3 DNA reads TGTGCCAGCAGCTTAGGCAGCGGGGGAGCCAAAGAGACCCAGTACTTC. Translating it yields CASSLGSGGAKETQYF. Using reference TRBV7-7 and TRBJ2-5 for the parts outside the CDR3, the full variable domain is GAGVSQSPRYKVTKRGQDVTLRCDPISSHATLYWYQQALGQGPEFLTYFNYEAQPDKSGLPSDRFSAERPEGSISTLTIQRTEQRDSAMYRCASSLGSGGAKETQYFGPGTRLLVL.